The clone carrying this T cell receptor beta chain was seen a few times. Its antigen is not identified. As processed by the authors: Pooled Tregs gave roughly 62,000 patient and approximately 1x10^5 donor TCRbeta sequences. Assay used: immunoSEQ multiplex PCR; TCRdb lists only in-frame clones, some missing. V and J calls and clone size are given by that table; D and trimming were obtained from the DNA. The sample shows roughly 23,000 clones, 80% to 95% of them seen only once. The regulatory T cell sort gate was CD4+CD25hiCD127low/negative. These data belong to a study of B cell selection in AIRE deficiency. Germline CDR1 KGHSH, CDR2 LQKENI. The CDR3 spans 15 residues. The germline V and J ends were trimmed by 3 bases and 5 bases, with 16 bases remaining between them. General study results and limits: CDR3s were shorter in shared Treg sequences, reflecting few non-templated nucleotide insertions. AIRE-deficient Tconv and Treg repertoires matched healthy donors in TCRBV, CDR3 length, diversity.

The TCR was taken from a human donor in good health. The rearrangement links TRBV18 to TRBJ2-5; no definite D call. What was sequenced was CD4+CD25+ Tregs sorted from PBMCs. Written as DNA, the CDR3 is TGTGCCAGCTCACCTCCCGGGTCCGTTGGGGAGACCCAGTACTTC. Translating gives CASSPPGSVGETQYF.